Sequencing of this T cell receptor (beta chain) was carried out in a study of spatial heterogeneity in lung cancer. Study-wide points: The study found that expanded intratumoral alpha and beta TCR counts tracked tumor mutation counts.

Per germline, CDR1 DFQATT and CDR2 SNEGSKA (reference sequence). The CDR3 length is 17 residues. The junction had 10 bases not matched to a gene; V was cut back by 0 bases and J by 3 bases. The sample's time point: sample taken at primary tumor resection. The donors were 55 to 80 patients with non-small cell lung cancer that was early-stage and untreated. By sample share, this clonotype is large. Its cognate antigen is unknown. TCRdb fed the 5' RACE reads into MiXCR, producing one record per CDR3 protein. The sample consists of some 3,000 distinct CDR3 sequences, roughly 37% of them appearing once. The source is a female donor with early-stage non-small cell lung cancer. The specimen was lung tumor tissue, collected at surgery. The chain recombines TRBV20-1 with TRBJ2-3; 9 bases match TRBD1. The CDR3 nucleotides are TGCAGTGCTAGAGAGTCCAGGGACAGGGTTGTAACAGATACGCAGTATTTT. Translated, it gives CSARESRDRVVTDTQYF.